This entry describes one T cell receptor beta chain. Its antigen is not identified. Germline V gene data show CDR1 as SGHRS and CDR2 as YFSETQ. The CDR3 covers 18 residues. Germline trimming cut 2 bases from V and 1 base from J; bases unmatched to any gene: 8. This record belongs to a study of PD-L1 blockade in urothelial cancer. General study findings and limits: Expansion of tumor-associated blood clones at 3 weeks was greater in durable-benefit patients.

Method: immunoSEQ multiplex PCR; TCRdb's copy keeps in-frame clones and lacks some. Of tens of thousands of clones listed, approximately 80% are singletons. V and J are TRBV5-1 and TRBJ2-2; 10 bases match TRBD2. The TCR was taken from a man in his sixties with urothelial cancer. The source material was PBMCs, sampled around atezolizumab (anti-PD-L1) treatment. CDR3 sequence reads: CASSFGIAGGRNTGELFF. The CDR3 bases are TGCGCCAGCAGCTTTGGGATAGCGGGGGGTCGGAACACCGGGGAGCTGTTTTTT.